This T cell receptor (beta chain) was retrieved from a study of blood T cell repertoires in COVID-19. At the level of the study: Some COVID-19 samples were acute and others convalescent; all came from the United States, Italy and Spain. Nucleic acid was either cDNA or gDNA, and it came from T cells, B-cell-depleted T cells, or PBMCs.

The CDR3 totals 14 residues. The V and J ends lost 7 bases and 1 base respectively, with 11 bases between them. CDR1 and CDR2 (germline): LNHDA, SQIVND (reference sequence). The method was immunoSEQ multiplex PCR; TCRdb's version includes in-frame clones alone and lacks a portion of them. The sample contains around 400,000 clones, around 86% of which appear only once. Donors were grouped by their self-reported clinical history. The sample consisted of PBMCs or T cells enriched from blood (not recorded which). The chain employs TRBV19 and TRBJ1-3, with D perhaps TRBD1 (5 bases). This receptor was taken from a woman in her forties or fifties who had recovered from COVID-19. In DNA, the CDR3 is TGTGCCAGTATCACCGGGGGTTCTGGAAACACCATATATTTT. Amino acid sequence: CASITGGSGNTIYF.